A single sample is the source of the 6 T cell receptor beta chains below, sequenced in a study of human T cells and chemical hapten exposure (dated by TCRdb to the early 2020s). The sample's time point label, in plain terms: patch test 2, 6 weeks after DPC sensitization. The meaning of the sample's treatment or condition label: therapeutic diphenylcyclopropenone sensitization with weekly scalp DPC. The library came from RACE. Sequencing took place on a NextSeq 500. The public sequencing data were trimmed at Q25 with fastp and processed into clonotypes with MiXCR by TCRdb, which kept only in-frame beta chains. Every entry covers one CDR3 protein and lists the most common genes and DNA from its rows. The sample table shows 350,000 to 400,000 distinct CDR3 sequences, and under 6.5% are seen once. The ten largest clonotypes hold under 7% of the sample. Specimen: whole blood, collected in connection with sensitization to the hapten diphenylcyclopropenone (DPC). The receptors were sampled from a woman under 30 with alopecia areata. Some clones in this sample may be carry-over from other donors' samples.

The V call is TRBV3-1, the J call TRBJ1-1; D remains ambiguous. Per the germline V gene, CDR1 is LGHDT and CDR2 is YNNKEL (reference sequence). V gave up 0 bases and J gave up 7 bases, with 12 bases separating them. This CDR3 region has 14 residues. The CDR3 region is CASSQDQYSDEAFF. CDR3 DNA: TGTGCCAGCAGCCAAGACCAGTACAGCGATGAAGCTTTCTTT.

This clonotype was counted ten times or more. The chain uses TRBV7-3 and TRBJ1-1; D perhaps matches TRBD1 (5 bases). This CDR3 has 13 amino acids. V gave up 2 bases and J gave up 8 bases, with 12 bases separating them. The germline CDR1 and CDR2 sequences are SGHTA and FQGTGA. DNA for the CDR3: TGTGCCAGCAGCTTATCCCGGGACTCAGAAGCTTTCTTT. Encoded protein: CASSLSRDSEAFF.

This clonotype was seen more than once but under ten times. The chain combines TRBV7-3 with TRBJ2-1, with TRBD1 matching 8 bases. After removal of 2 bases from V and 2 bases from J, the junction contained 5 bases not matched to a gene. Per the germline V gene, CDR1 is SGHTA and CDR2 is FQGTGA. The length of the CDR3 is 16 residues. CDR3 in amino acids: CASSLPDRDTYNEQFF. CDR3 DNA: TGTGCCAGCAGCTTACCGGACAGGGACACCTACAATGAGCAGTTCTTC.

At least ten counts were recorded for this clonotype. This chain's CDR3 is CASSLQGSSGNTIYF. The CDR3, as DNA: TGTGCCAGCTCCCTACAAGGGAGCTCTGGAAACACCATATATTTT. The V and J genes are TRBV7-9 and TRBJ1-3; D is unresolved. CDR1 and CDR2 (germline): SEHNR, FQNEAQ (reference sequence). The CDR3 runs 15 residues. Trimming pared 8 bases from V and 0 bases from J, leaving 14 bases between.

In this sample, this clonotype turned up many times. The chain links TRBV5-1 to TRBJ1-2, with a possible D match to TRBD1 (5 bases). This CDR3 has 14 amino acids. V was shortened by 0 bases and J by 7 bases, with 13 bases between the two germline ends. Germline assignment: CDR1 SGHRS and CDR2 YFSETQ. Here the CDR3 reads CASSLAGTISGYTF. In DNA form, the CDR3 reads TGCGCCAGCAGCTTGGCGGGGACGATCTCTGGCTACACCTTC.

This clonotype was observed a handful of times. J is TRBJ2-7 and V is TRBV20-1; unclear D gene. The CDR3 consists of 17 residues. Germline CDR1 reads DFQATT; CDR2 reads SNEGSKA (reference sequence). Trimming took off 0 bases at V and 3 bases at J, with 21 bases between the two ends. CDR3 sequence: CSARDRLPTQSFYEQYF. For the CDR3, the DNA is TGCAGTGCTAGAGATCGCTTACCCACGCAGTCGTTCTACGAGCAGTACTTC.